Shown below are 7 T cell receptor beta chains from a single sample sequenced in a study of Tregs in tolerant kidney transplant recipients (dated by TCRdb to the late 2010s). Library generation was performed with the immunoSEQ multiplex PCR assay. Imported from immuneACCESS, the table was reduced by TCRdb to in-frame sequences with V and J called. These copies leave out some clones; in studies compared against another copy, an unresolved V gene accounts for under half, and the cause of the remainder is not known. Present in this sample are around 85,000 clones, 85% to 95% of which were seen just once. The top ten constitute around 0.32% of the sample. Explained via the paper, the time point label denotes: blood sample drawn before combined kidney and bone marrow transplant. Sequenced here: Tregs from blood, sampled before the transplant. The receptors shown here come from a human donor who received a combined kidney and bone marrow transplant.

This clone showed up just once. This chain connects TRBV7-9 to TRBJ2-2, with 15 nucleotides matching TRBD2. Trimming removed 7 bases from V and 7 bases from J; junction bases left unmatched: 13. The germline gives CDR1 SEHNR, CDR2 FQNEAQ (reference sequence). The CDR3 loop spans 18 amino acids. The CDR3 sequence: CASTPRTSGRATDGELFF. The CDR3 bases are TGTGCCAGCACCCCCCGGACTAGCGGGAGGGCCACGGACGGGGAGCTGTTTTTT.

This clone was seen just once. The chain has TRBV29-1 and TRBJ2-7, with D perhaps TRBD2 (6 bases). Germline V gives CDR1 SQVTM, CDR2 ANQGSEA. With 7 bases removed from V and 6 bases from J, the gap between germline ends came to 22 bases. This CDR3 contains 14 residues. CDR3 sequence reads: CSARVGGAGIEQYF. In nucleotides, the CDR3 is TGCAGCGCCCGGGTAGGCGGTGCGGGGATCGAGCAGTACTTC.

The chain couples TRBV5-4 to TRBJ1-3; 9 bases line up with TRBD1. Germline V gene sequence: CDR1 SGHNT, CDR2 YYREEE (reference sequence). CDR3 size: 15 residues. Losses at the gene ends were 4 bases for V and 13 bases for J; bases not matched to a gene: 15. CDR3 DNA sequence: TGTGCCAGCAGCCCGGGACAGGGAGTTCCTAACAGGATATATTTT. This gives the protein CASSPGQGVPNRIYF.

The rearrangement joins TRBV11-2 to TRBJ2-2; D not certain. Trimming cost V 4 bases and J 13 bases, with 10 bases left between them. Germline V lookup: CDR1 SGHAT, CDR2 FQNNGV. The CDR3 extends over 11 amino acids. The CDR3 spells CASSSTRSLFF. CDR3 bases: TGTGCCAGCAGCTCCACGCGTTCGCTGTTTTTT.

The chain couples TRBV14 to TRBJ1-6, with D perhaps TRBD1 (6 bases). The CDR3 has 14 residues. The germline gives CDR1 SGHDN, CDR2 FVKESK. V dropped 3 bases and J dropped 10 bases, with 13 bases sitting between them. The DNA for the CDR3 is TGTGCCAGCAGCCAGCAGACAGGCCGATCACCCCTCCACTTT. It yields the protein CASSQQTGRSPLHF.

J is TRBJ2-1 and V is TRBV5-1; D not certain. The CDR3 has 17 amino acids. Per germline, CDR1 SGHRS and CDR2 YFSETQ. V was pared by 4 bases and J by 6 bases, with 23 bases between. The DNA of the CDR3 is TGCGCCAGCAGCAGGGAAGGGTTGGACCGCCAAGGCAATGAGCAGTTCTTC. It specifies CASSREGLDRQGNEQFF.

The chain uses TRBV5-4 and TRBJ2-5; D is possibly TRBD2 (5 bases). Gene TRBJ2-7 matches the end of the DNA better, so the J call may be wrong. This CDR3 spans 14 amino acids. Germline loops: CDR1 SGHNT, CDR2 YYREEE (reference sequence). The CDR3 reads CASSPRTGAYEQYF. The CDR3 DNA follows: TGTGCCAGCAGTCCCCGGACTGGCGCCTACGAGCAGTACTTC.